This T cell receptor beta chain was identified in a study of CD8 T cells in Susac syndrome. CD8+ and CD4+ T cells taken from blood had their TCR beta sequenced. While serving as controls, healthy donors were matched for age and sex. The CD8+ and CD4+ T cells were negatively isolated, with the TEMRA cells enriched by FACS. Reverse transcription of roughly 0.5 to 1 ug RNA was performed with random hexamers. An immunoSEQ multiplex PCR generated amplified TCR beta CDR3 products spanning 54 Vbeta and 13 Jbeta. TCRdb redid the calling of the immunoSEQ multiplex PCR reads with MiXCR, one entry per CDR3 protein. The data show about 200,000 distinct CDR3 sequences, with 90% to 95% seen just once and approximately 0.1% held by the top ten. The ends lost 4 bases at V and 1 base at J; junction bases unmatched: 7. There are 16 residues in the CDR3. The germline V gene has CDR1 SGHDN and CDR2 FVKESK.

The rearrangement links TRBV14 to TRBJ2-1, with TRBD1 identical over 7 bases. This clonotype originated in a human donor in good health. Sequencing was carried out using CD4+ T cells from PBMCs. The DNA of the CDR3 is TGTGCCAGCAGCCCAAATACAGGGGAATCCTACAATGAGCAGTTCTTC. Translated: CASSPNTGESYNEQFF. Filled out from reference TRBV14 and TRBJ2-1, the complete variable domain reads EAGVTQFPSHSVIEKGQTVTLRCDPISGHDNLYWYRRVMGKEIKFLLHFVKESKQDESGMPNNRFLAERTGGTYSTLKVQPAELEDSGVYFCASSPNTGESYNEQFFGPGTRLTVL.